The rows below give T cell receptor beta chains drawn from one sample of a study of T cell clones after liver transplantation. Measured with immunoSEQ multiplex PCR; TCRdb has only the in-frame clones, and not every one. The sample yields 85,000 to 110,000 clones, 84% seen once. The specimen was CD4+ T cells from blood, collected around 48 months after liver transplant. These receptor sequences come from a human patient who received a liver transplant. These T cells may partly come from the graft donor. Each CDR3 is given with its conserved first and last residue. A D gene is named only where the DNA matches it firmly. Only part of the rows carry a size: once, few, many, or a class if the clone is expanded.

D gene	V gene	clone size	J gene	CDR3 protein	CDR3 DNA
TRBD1	TRBV6-4	NA	TRBJ1-5	CASSATGEIGQPQHF	TGTGCCAGCAGTGCCACAGGGGAGATAGGGCAGCCCCAGCATTTT
NA	TRBV7-9	NA	TRBJ1-4	CASSLDGAGYPTNEKLFF	TGTGCCAGCAGCCTAGACGGCGCGGGGTACCCAACTAATGAAAAACTGTTTTTT
NA	TRBV6-5	NA	TRBJ1-2	CASSYLQGNYGYTF	TGTGCCAGCAGTTACCTACAGGGCAACTATGGCTACACCTTC
NA	TRBV11-2	few	TRBJ2-7	CASSRGAAGSYEQYF	TGTGCCAGCAGCCGGGGGGCCGCAGGCTCCTACGAGCAGTACTTC
NA	TRBV7-6	NA	TRBJ2-1	CASSYAGQTFNEQFF	TGTGCCAGCAGCTACGCGGGACAGACTTTCAATGAGCAGTTCTTC
TRBD2	TRBV5-1	NA	TRBJ2-5	CASTVGGPGETQYF	TGCGCCAGCACTGTGGGAGGGCCGGGTGAGACCCAGTACTTC
TRBD2	TRBV9	NA	TRBJ2-7	CASSVEGSSGNSEQYF	TGTGCCAGCAGCGTAGAAGGTTCTAGCGGGAACAGCGAGCAGTACTTC
NA	TRBV27	NA	TRBJ2-7	CASSRRDNYEQYF	TGTGCCAGCAGTCGGCGGGACAACTACGAGCAGTACTTC
NA	TRBV18	NA	TRBJ2-6	CASSPSGANVLTF	TGTGCCAGCTCACCATCTGGGGCCAACGTCCTGACTTTC
NA	TRBV7-9	NA	TRBJ1-2	CASSLAGLGYTF	TGTGCCAGCAGCTTAGCAGGGCTCGGCTACACCTTC
NA	TRBV7-3	few	TRBJ2-7	CASSTQLNHEQYF	TGTGCCAGCAGCACCCAACTCAACCACGAGCAGTACTTC
NA	TRBV28	NA	TRBJ1-4	CASSFGGLRRTNEKLFF	TGTGCCAGCAGTTTTGGGGGGTTGAGGAGGACTAATGAAAAACTGTTTTTT
NA	TRBV6-5	once	TRBJ1-1	CASSYSRFRGNTEAFF	TGTGCCAGCAGTTACTCGCGGTTCAGGGGGAACACTGAAGCTTTCTTT
TRBD1	TRBV6-5	NA	TRBJ2-7	CASSRQGISYEQYF	TGTGCCAGCAGCCGACAGGGGATCTCCTACGAGCAGTACTTC
NA	TRBV6-1	NA	TRBJ1-5	CASRLKAVNQPQHF	TGTGCCAGCAGACTTAAGGCCGTCAATCAGCCCCAGCATTTT
TRBD1	TRBV10-2	NA	TRBJ1-1	CASRQGTVNTEAFF	TGCGCCAGCCGCCAGGGGACAGTGAACACTGAAGCTTTCTTT
NA	TRBV7-3	NA	TRBJ2-3	CASSLDARGRTDTQYF	TGTGCCAGCAGCTTAGATGCCCGGGGTCGCACAGATACGCAGTATTTT
NA	TRBV7-3	NA	TRBJ2-3	CASSSSPTDTQYF	TGTGCCAGCAGCTCGTCCCCCACAGATACGCAGTATTTT
NA	TRBV28	NA	TRBJ2-3	CASRVGGISTDTQYF	TGTGCCAGCAGAGTCGGCGGGATCAGCACAGATACGCAGTATTTT
NA	TRBV19	NA	TRBJ1-1	CASSIGGPTEAFF	TGTGCCAGTAGTATAGGAGGTCCCACTGAAGCTTTCTTT
NA	TRBV19	NA	TRBJ1-5	CASSSPQGLLGNQPQHF	TGTGCCAGTAGTAGCCCACAGGGATTATTAGGCAATCAGCCCCAGCATTTT
TRBD1	TRBV28	NA	TRBJ1-4	CASSSQQGDNEKLFF	TGTGCCAGCAGTTCTCAACAGGGGGATAATGAAAAACTGTTTTTT
NA	TRBV11-2	NA	TRBJ2-3	CASSFMTGLSTDTQYF	TGTGCCAGCAGCTTCATGACGGGACTTAGCACAGATACGCAGTATTTT
TRBD1	TRBV9	NA	TRBJ2-7	CASSVNAQGAYEQYF	TGTGCCAGCAGCGTCAATGCGCAGGGGGCCTACGAGCAGTACTTC
NA	TRBV5-1	NA	TRBJ2-7	CASSLMAEEYEQYF	TGCGCCAGCAGCTTGATGGCGGAGGAATACGAGCAGTACTTC
NA	TRBV5-4	NA	TRBJ2-1	CASSQLGGPEQFF	TGTGCCAGCAGCCAACTCGGCGGACCTGAGCAGTTCTTC
NA	TRBV5-1	NA	TRBJ2-2	CASSLRAGVTGELFF	TGCGCCAGCAGCTTGAGGGCCGGGGTGACCGGGGAGCTGTTTTTT
NA	TRBV6-5	few	TRBJ1-2	CASASIGNGYTF	TGTGCCAGCGCCTCCATAGGGAACGGCTACACCTTC
NA	TRBV28	few	TRBJ2-7	CASSRWDIYEQYF	TGTGCCAGCAGTCGTTGGGACATCTACGAGCAGTACTTC
TRBD1	TRBV18	NA	TRBJ1-2	CASSPVGQEPVKNGYTF	TGTGCCAGCTCGCCCGTCGGACAGGAACCCGTCAAAAATGGCTACACCTTC
NA	TRBV28	NA	TRBJ2-3	CASSTQWRALPDTQYF	TGTGCCAGCAGTACCCAGTGGCGGGCCCTCCCAGATACGCAGTATTTT
NA	TRBV28	NA	TRBJ1-2	CASSLLNYGYTF	TGTGCCAGCAGTTTATTGAATTATGGCTACACCTTC
NA	TRBV4-2	NA	TRBJ2-4	CASSQADSIDNIQYF	TGTGCCAGCAGCCAAGCGGACAGTATCGACAACATTCAGTACTTC
NA	TRBV6-1	NA	TRBJ1-2	CASSEARTQGHYGYTF	TGTGCCAGCAGTGAAGCACGCACTCAGGGCCACTATGGCTACACCTTC
NA	TRBV7-9	NA	TRBJ2-3	CASSFQTPVGTDTQYF	TGTGCCAGCAGCTTTCAGACCCCGGTAGGCACAGATACGCAGTATTTT
NA	TRBV9	NA	TRBJ1-1	CASSVYTGPEAFF	TGTGCCAGCAGCGTATATACAGGACCTGAAGCTTTCTTT
NA	TRBV6-5	NA	TRBJ2-1	CASSYQTGRFEQFF	TGTGCCAGCAGTTACCAGACCGGTCGGTTTGAGCAGTTCTTC
NA	TRBV6-6	NA	TRBJ1-1	CASSYVGKKNTEAFF	TGTGCCAGCAGTTACGTTGGAAAGAAGAACACTGAAGCTTTCTTT
NA	TRBV27	NA	TRBJ1-1	CASSPVDRLQNTEAFF	TGTGCCAGCAGTCCGGTAGACAGGCTCCAGAACACTGAAGCTTTCTTT
TRBD1	TRBV6-6	NA	TRBJ1-5	CASARGTGDNQPQHF	TGTGCCAGCGCTCGAGGGACAGGGGACAATCAGCCCCAGCATTTT
TRBD1	TRBV18	NA	TRBJ2-7	CASSSGTGAAYEQYF	TGTGCCAGCTCAAGTGGGACAGGGGCCGCTTACGAGCAGTACTTC
TRBD1	TRBV5-1	once	TRBJ1-1	CASSFGTENTEAFF	TGCGCCAGCAGCTTCGGGACAGAGAACACTGAAGCTTTCTTT
NA	TRBV4-1	few	TRBJ2-3	CASSRSPANTDTQYF	TGCGCCAGCAGCCGCTCCCCAGCGAACACAGATACGCAGTATTTT
TRBD2	TRBV2	NA	TRBJ2-3	CASSGLAVGTDTQYF	TGTGCCAGCAGTGGGCTAGCGGTCGGCACAGATACGCAGTATTTT
TRBD1	TRBV19	NA	TRBJ1-1	CASSNQGAGNTEAFF	TGTGCCAGTAGTAATCAGGGGGCAGGGAACACTGAAGCTTTCTTT
NA	TRBV28	few	TRBJ1-4	CASSLHGATNEKLFF	TGTGCCAGCAGTTTACACGGGGCAACTAATGAAAAACTGTTTTTT
TRBD1	TRBV2	once	TRBJ2-2	CASLETGTGGPGELFF	TGTGCCAGCCTTGAAACCGGGACAGGGGGCCCCGGGGAGCTGTTTTTT
NA	TRBV27	NA	TRBJ2-2	CASSLASKMSRTGELFF	TGTGCCAGCAGTCTCGCCTCTAAAATGAGCCGAACCGGGGAGCTGTTTTTT
TRBD1	TRBV6-5	NA	TRBJ1-2	CASSQTGLQGYTF	TGTGCCAGCAGCCAGACAGGGCTCCAGGGCTACACCTTC
TRBD2	TRBV25-1	NA	TRBJ2-5	CASSADVRTSGVQETQYF	TGTGCCAGCAGTGCCGATGTTCGGACTAGCGGAGTCCAGGAGACCCAGTACTTC
NA	TRBV19	NA	TRBJ2-6	CASSITRAQGANVLTF	TGTGCCAGTAGTATCACGCGGGCTCAGGGGGCCAACGTCCTGACTTTC
NA	TRBV14	NA	TRBJ2-7	CASSHSGEQYF	TGTGCCAGCAGCCATAGCGGCGAGCAGTACTTC
NA	TRBV6-1	NA	TRBJ2-7	CASIRGTYTYEQYF	TGTGCCAGCATAAGGGGGACTTACACCTACGAGCAGTACTTC